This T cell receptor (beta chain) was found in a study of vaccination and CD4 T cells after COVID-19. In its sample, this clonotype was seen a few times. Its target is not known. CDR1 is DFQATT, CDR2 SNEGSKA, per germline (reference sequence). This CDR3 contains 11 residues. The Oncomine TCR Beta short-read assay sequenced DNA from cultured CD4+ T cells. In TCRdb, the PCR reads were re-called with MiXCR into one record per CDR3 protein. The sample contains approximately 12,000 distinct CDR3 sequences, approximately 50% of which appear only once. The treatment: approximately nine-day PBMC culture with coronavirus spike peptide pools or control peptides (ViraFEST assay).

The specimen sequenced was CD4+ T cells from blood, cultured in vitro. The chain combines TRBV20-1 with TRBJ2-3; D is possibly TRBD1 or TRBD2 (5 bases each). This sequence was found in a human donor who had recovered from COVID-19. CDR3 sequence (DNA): TGCAGCGGGATCAGGGCAGATACGCAGTATTTT. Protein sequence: CSGIRADTQYF.